These 25 T cell receptor beta chains were sequenced from one sample in a study of neoadjuvant nivolumab and ipilimumab in lung cancer. Method: immunoSEQ multiplex PCR; TCRdb's copy keeps in-frame clones and lacks some. The sample holds about 28,000 clones; 83% are singletons and the top ten take approximately 5.1%. The sequencing here drew on tumor tissue, taken after neoadjuvant nivolumab, alone or with ipilimumab, at or shortly before surgery. The source of these receptors is an adult with non-small cell lung cancer.

V usage is TRBV9 and J usage is TRBJ1-2; no reliable D call. Deletions cut 4 bases from V and 5 bases from J, with 21 bases between. The CDR3 consists of 16 residues. In germline, CDR1 is SGDLS, CDR2 YYNGEE. The CDR3 loop is CASSPMGSPSVYGYTF. The CDR3 DNA is TGTGCCAGCAGCCCGATGGGGTCCCCGAGCGTGTATGGCTACACCTTC. Using reference TRBV9 and TRBJ1-2 for the parts outside the CDR3, the full variable domain is DSGVTQTPKHLITATGQRVTLRCSPRSGDLSVYWYQQSLDQGLQFLIQYYNGEERAKGNILERFSAQQFPDLHSELNLSSLELGDSALYFCASSPMGSPSVYGYTFGSGTRLTVV.

This clone showed up just a few times. The J gene is TRBJ1-3, the V gene TRBV19, with 8 bases lining up with TRBD1. After removal of 6 bases from V and 2 bases from J, the junction contained 6 bases not matched to a gene. The CDR3 runs to 15 residues. Looked up from germline, CDR1 is LNHDA and CDR2 is SQIVND (reference sequence). CDR3 region: CASSTQGATGNTIYF. CDR3 DNA: TGTGCCAGTAGCACCCAGGGGGCCACTGGAAACACCATATATTTT.

The chain employs TRBV27 and TRBJ2-3; TRBD1 matches 11 bases. The V gene end was trimmed by 3 bases and the J gene end by 3 bases; junction bases not matched to a gene: 2. Germline assignment: CDR1 MNHEY and CDR2 SMNVEV (reference sequence). There are 15 residues in the CDR3. The CDR3 coding sequence is TGTGCCAGCAGTTTCCGGGACAGGGGGACAGATACGCAGTATTTT. It specifies CASSFRDRGTDTQYF.

With respect to this clone: Germline and junction disagree at one end, which may indicate a read error. The CDR3 is CASSLAGGGGEETQYF. The CDR3 DNA reads TGTGCTAGCAGCTTAGCGGGGGGCGGTGGGGAAGAGACCCAGTACTTC. The chain links TRBV7-7 to TRBJ2-5; 10 bases align to TRBD2. Germline assignment: CDR1 SSHAT and CDR2 FNYEAQ (reference sequence). The CDR3 loop spans 16 amino acids.

The chain joins TRBV6-5 to TRBJ2-3; D not resolved. The CDR3 consists of 13 residues. The V end lost 0 bases, the J end lost 9 bases, and 10 bases lay between the germline ends. Germline lookup yields CDR1 MNHEY and CDR2 SVGAGI. DNA of the CDR3: TGTGCCAGCAGTTACTCAGTCGATGGCACGCAGTATTTT. Its translation is CASSYSVDGTQYF.

The V and J genes are TRBV11-2 and TRBJ2-1; maybe TRBD2 (5 bases). Germline V lookup: CDR1 SGHAT, CDR2 FQNNGV. The V gene lost 2 bases and the J gene lost 2 bases, with 13 bases spanning the gap. The CDR3 sequence is 16 residues long. CDR3 sequence reads: CASSLRSGQTYNEQFF. The CDR3 DNA is TGTGCCAGCAGCTTAAGAAGCGGCCAAACCTACAATGAGCAGTTCTTC.

The CDR3 reads CASSPPWGTYEQYF. As DNA, the CDR3 is TGTGCCAGCTCACCTCCGTGGGGGACCTACGAGCAGTACTTC. The rearrangement uses TRBV18 and TRBJ2-7; tentatively, D is TRBD1 or TRBD2 (5 bases each). Germline V gene sequence: CDR1 KGHSH, CDR2 LQKENI. This CDR3 has 14 amino acids. The germline V and J ends were trimmed by 3 bases and 2 bases, with 11 bases remaining between them.

V usage is TRBV5-1 and J usage is TRBJ2-5; 7 bases match TRBD2. With 3 bases clipped from V and 5 bases from J, the junction kept 7 bases outside the gene matches. The CDR3 totals 14 residues. CDR1 and CDR2 from the germline V gene are SGHRS and YFSETQ. The CDR3 loop is CASSWSGAAETQYF. CDR3 DNA sequence: TGCGCCAGCAGCTGGAGCGGGGCCGCGGAGACCCAGTACTTC.

CDR3 region: CASSLRRGLAAETQYF. The CDR3 coding sequence is TGTGCCAGCAGCTTAAGGCGGGGACTAGCGGCAGAGACCCAGTACTTC. The chain carries TRBV7-9 and TRBJ2-5, with 11 bases lining up with TRBD2. Trimming took 2 bases from V and 4 from J; bases not matched to a gene: 6. The CDR3 consists of 16 residues. CDR1 SEHNR and CDR2 FQNEAQ come from the germline V gene (reference sequence).

This clone was recorded a few times. The rearrangement joins TRBV7-8 to TRBJ2-3; the D is unclear. V gave up 3 bases and J gave up 6 bases, with 10 bases separating them. The CDR3 is made up of 13 amino acids. Germline V lookup: CDR1 SGHVS, CDR2 FQNEAQ. CDR3: CASSFNGPDTQYF. CDR3 sequence (DNA): TGTGCCAGCAGCTTCAACGGACCCGATACGCAGTATTTT.

Here the CDR3 DNA reads TGTGCCAGCAGCGTAGGGGGTGAAGGGATTAGCAATCAGCCCCAGCATTTT. Translated, it gives CASSVGGEGISNQPQHF. The chain recombines TRBV9 with TRBJ1-5, with unresolved D. The V end was cut by 0 bases, the J end by 0 bases, with 13 bases between. This CDR3 is built from 17 residues. Germline V gene data show CDR1 as SGDLS and CDR2 as YYNGEE.

The rearrangement joins TRBV6-4 to TRBJ2-1; the match to TRBD1 covers 10 bases. The CDR3 contains 14 residues. V trimming: 5 bases; J trimming: 8 bases; junction bases outside the gene matches: 6. The germline V gene encodes CDR1 MRHNA and CDR2 SNTAGT. CDR3 in amino acids: CASSHPGTGDEQFF. CDR3 bases: TGTGCCAGCAGTCACCCCGGGACAGGGGATGAGCAGTTCTTC.

This sequence joins TRBV5-5 and TRBJ1-2, with 10 bases aligning to TRBD1. CDR1 is SGHKS, CDR2 YYEKEE, per germline (reference sequence). The CDR3 spans 15 residues. The J segment lost 8 bases and the V segment lost 4 bases, leaving 11 bases of the junction unmatched. In DNA form, the CDR3 reads TGTGCCAGCAGCGAAGACAGGGGGCTGCTGAACGGCTACACCTTC. As protein: CASSEDRGLLNGYTF.

V and J are TRBV28 and TRBJ1-1; D may be TRBD1 (5 bases). Germline V lookup: CDR1 MDHEN, CDR2 SYDVKM. V was shortened by 4 bases and J by 3 bases, with 18 bases between the two germline ends. This CDR3 is 16 amino acids long. For the CDR3, the DNA is TGTGCCAGCAGTTCGGCAGCCGAAGGGGCGGACACTGAAGCTTTCTTT. This gives the protein CASSSAAEGADTEAFF. Complete variable domain (other parts from reference TRBV28 and TRBJ1-1): DVKVTQSSRYLVKRTGEKVFLECVQDMDHENMFWYRQDPGLGLRLIYFSYDVKMKEKGDIPEGYSVSREKKERFSLILESASTNQTSMYLCASSSAAEGADTEAFFGQGTRLTVV.

The chain is built from TRBV29-1 and TRBJ2-5; TRBD1 might be the D (5 bases). This CDR3 region has 11 residues. CDR1 is SQVTM and CDR2 is ANQGSEA in the germline V gene. V lost 6 bases to trimming and J lost 4 bases, with 9 bases between them. CDR3 loop: CSVGHGETQYF. For the CDR3, the DNA is TGCAGCGTAGGACACGGAGAGACCCAGTACTTC.

The rearrangement uses TRBV6-5 and TRBJ2-3; 8 nucleotides agree with TRBD2. Germline V lookup: CDR1 MNHEY, CDR2 SVGAGI. This CDR3 region has 13 residues. Trimming cost V 6 bases and J 5 bases; bases outside gene matches: 4. The CDR3 loop is CASRLAGRDTQYF. In DNA, the CDR3 is TGTGCCAGCAGATTAGCGGGGCGAGATACGCAGTATTTT.

This clone is judged medium-sized. This chain joins TRBV20-1 and TRBJ1-1; D not resolved. The CDR3 contains 11 residues. Germline V gives CDR1 DFQATT, CDR2 SNEGSKA (reference sequence). Between the trimmed V and J ends, which lost 3 bases and 5 bases, there was a span of 7 bases. The CDR3, as DNA: TGCAGTGCTAGGTCGGATACTGAAGCTTTCTTT. Encoded protein: CSARSDTEAFF.

This rearrangement joins TRBV6-5 to TRBJ1-2, with D possibly being TRBD1 (5 bases). CDR3 length: 12 amino acids. Germline V gene sequence: CDR1 MNHEY, CDR2 SVGAGI. The V end was cut by 6 bases, the J end by 2 bases, with 7 bases between. In DNA, the CDR3 is TGTGCCAGCAGACGGGACAACTATGGCTACACCTTC. It specifies CASRRDNYGYTF.

The CDR3 loop is CASILQGVGTEAFF. The CDR3 bases are TGTGCCAGCATCTTGCAGGGTGTTGGCACTGAAGCTTTCTTT. The chain recombines TRBV6-1 with TRBJ1-1; perhaps TRBD1 as D (5 bases). This CDR3 region has 14 residues. Looked up from germline, CDR1 is MNHNS and CDR2 is SASEGT. Trimming removed 7 bases from V and 4 bases from J, with 16 bases in between.

On this clone itself: The same CDR3 is also encoded by other DNA sequences in this sample. The genes are TRBV30 and TRBJ1-5; tentative D call: TRBD1 (6 bases). Germline V gene data show CDR1 as GTSNPN and CDR2 as SVGIG (reference sequence). Trimming shortened V by 3 bases and J by 4 bases, and 10 bases separated the two germline ends. This CDR3 has 13 residues. CDR3 amino acids: CAWSTGQNQPQHF. CDR3 DNA: TGTGCCTGGAGCACAGGACAGAATCAGCCCCAGCATTTT.

Only a few counts were recorded for this clone. This chain joins TRBV6-5 and TRBJ1-2; 7 bases map to TRBD1. The germline V gene encodes CDR1 MNHEY and CDR2 SVGAGI. CDR3 length equals 14 residues. J gave up 6 bases and V 2 bases, and 6 bases lay outside the gene matches. This CDR3 reads CASSYQGGSDGYTF. The CDR3 DNA reads TGTGCCAGCAGTTACCAGGGGGGGAGTGATGGCTACACCTTC.

This clone was observed a handful of times. The likely explanation is a read error, given a far larger clone one base away. Other DNA sequences in the sample encode the same CDR3. The V and J genes are TRBV11-3 and TRBJ1-1; D unresolved. The CDR3 sequence is 13 residues long. Trimming took 1 base from V and 0 from J, leaving 3 bases between them. Germline values: CDR1 SGHNT, CDR2 YENEEA. The CDR3 coding sequence is TGTGCCAGCAGCTTAGGAGTGAACACTGAAGCTTTCTTT. As protein: CASSLGVNTEAFF.

The V and J genes are TRBV5-1 and TRBJ2-7; 9 bases agree with TRBD1. CDR1 and CDR2 (germline): SGHRS, YFSETQ. CDR3 length: 15 residues. V was pared by 2 bases and J by 1 base, with 4 bases of the junction left unmatched. As DNA, the CDR3 is TGCGCCAGCAGCTTTGTGACAGGGGGGTCCTACGAGCAGTACTTC. Translated, it gives CASSFVTGGSYEQYF.

The chain employs TRBV5-4 and TRBJ1-1; D not certain. Germline CDR1 reads SGHNT; CDR2 reads YYREEE (reference sequence). This CDR3 is built from 14 residues. Trimming shortened V by 4 bases and J by 7 bases, and 17 bases separated the two germline ends. The CDR3 protein is CASSQSRAVVEAFF. DNA for the CDR3: TGTGCCAGCAGCCAATCGCGGGCTGTTGTTGAAGCTTTCTTT. The entire variable domain, with the rest obtained from reference TRBV5-4 and TRBJ1-1, is as follows: ETGVTQSPTHLIKTRGQQVTLRCSSQSGHNTVSWYQQALGQGPQFIFQYYREEENGRGNFPPRFSGLQFPNYSSELNVNALELDDSALYLCASSQSRAVVEAFFGQGTRLTVV.

The chain employs TRBV27 and TRBJ1-5; 9 bases align to TRBD1. The length of the CDR3 is 18 residues. Unmatched junction bases numbered 12, after V lost 0 bases and J lost 6 bases. CDR1 is MNHEY and CDR2 is SMNVEV in the germline V gene (reference sequence). The CDR3, as DNA: TGTGCCAGCAGTTTATCCCCCACCTGGACAGGGGAGAGTCAGCCCCAGCATTTT. It is translated as CASSLSPTWTGESQPQHF.